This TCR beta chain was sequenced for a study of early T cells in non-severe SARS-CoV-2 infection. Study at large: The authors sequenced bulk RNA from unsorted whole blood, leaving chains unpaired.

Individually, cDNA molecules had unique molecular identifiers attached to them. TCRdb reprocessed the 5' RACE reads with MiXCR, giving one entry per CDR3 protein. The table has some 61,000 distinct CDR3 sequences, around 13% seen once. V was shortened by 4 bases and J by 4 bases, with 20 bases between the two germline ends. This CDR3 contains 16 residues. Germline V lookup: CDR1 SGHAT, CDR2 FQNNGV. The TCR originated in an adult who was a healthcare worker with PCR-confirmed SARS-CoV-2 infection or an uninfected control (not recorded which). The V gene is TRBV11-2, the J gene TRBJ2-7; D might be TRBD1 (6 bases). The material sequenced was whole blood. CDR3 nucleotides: TGTGCCAGCAGCTCTCTAGATCCAGGGGACGCTTACGAGCAGTACTTC. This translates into CASSSLDPGDAYEQYF.